The T cell receptor beta chain under discussion was sequenced for a study of blood T cell repertoires in COVID-19. About the study: Whether acute or convalescent, the COVID-19 samples came from the United States, Italy and Spain. The analysed material was cDNA or gDNA that came from T cells, B-cell-depleted T cells, or PBMCs.

The J segment lost 6 bases and the V segment lost 5 bases, leaving 9 bases of the junction unmatched. Germline V gives CDR1 MNHEY, CDR2 SVGEGT. This CDR3 region has 17 residues. Here immunoSEQ multiplex PCR was the method, and the copy in TCRdb shows in-frame clones only, minus some. Found here are some 140,000 clones, around 80% of them singletons; the top ten hold 11%. This chain connects TRBV6-2 or TRBV6-3 to TRBJ2-2, with 13 bases lining up with TRBD2. The TCR was taken from a man between 60 and 75 years old who had recovered from COVID-19. Sequences were obtained from peripheral blood. The CDR3 sequence is CASSESLAGGPAGELFF. The CDR3 nucleotides read TGTGCCAGCAGTGAGTCACTAGCGGGAGGGCCGGCCGGGGAGCTGTTTTTT.